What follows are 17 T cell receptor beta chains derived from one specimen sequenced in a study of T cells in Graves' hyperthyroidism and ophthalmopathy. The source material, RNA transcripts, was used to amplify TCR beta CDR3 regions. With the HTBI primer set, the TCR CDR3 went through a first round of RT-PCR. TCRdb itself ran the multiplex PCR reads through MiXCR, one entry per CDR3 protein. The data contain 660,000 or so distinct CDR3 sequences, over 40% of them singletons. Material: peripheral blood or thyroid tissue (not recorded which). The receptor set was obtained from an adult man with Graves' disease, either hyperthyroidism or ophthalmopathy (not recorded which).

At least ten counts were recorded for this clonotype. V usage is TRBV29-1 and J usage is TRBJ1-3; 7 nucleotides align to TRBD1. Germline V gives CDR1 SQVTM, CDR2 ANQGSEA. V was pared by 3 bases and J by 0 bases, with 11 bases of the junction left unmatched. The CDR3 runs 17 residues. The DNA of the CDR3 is TGCAGCGTTGAGGGGATCGAGGGGGCGCCCTCTGGAAACACCATATATTTT. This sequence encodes CSVEGIEGAPSGNTIYF.

The CDR3 loop reads CASSLGAAGSTDTQYF. CDR3 DNA sequence: TGTGCCAGCAGCTTAGGGGCGGCGGGAAGTACAGATACGCAGTATTTT. The gene calls are TRBV7-2 and TRBJ2-3; D possibly corresponds to TRBD2 (6 bases). Trimming removed 1 base at V and 3 bases at J, with 14 bases between. The V gene's germline CDR1 is SGHTA and CDR2 FQGNSA. This CDR3 contains 16 residues.

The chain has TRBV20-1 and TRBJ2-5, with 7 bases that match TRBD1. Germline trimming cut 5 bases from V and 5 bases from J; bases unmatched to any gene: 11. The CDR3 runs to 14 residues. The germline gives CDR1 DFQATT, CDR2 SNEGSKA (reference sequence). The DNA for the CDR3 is TGCAGTGCTCTCAGGGAGACCAGGGGGGAGACCCAGTACTTC. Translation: CSALRETRGETQYF.

CDR3 nucleotide sequence: TGCAGTGCTAGAGACAGGGCTACTGAAAAACTGTTTTTT. This sequence encodes CSARDRATEKLFF. V and J are TRBV20-1 and TRBJ1-4; TRBD1 might be the D (5 bases). This CDR3 has 13 amino acids. In germline, CDR1 is DFQATT, CDR2 SNEGSKA (reference sequence). V was clipped by 0 bases and J by 7 bases, with 9 bases between them.

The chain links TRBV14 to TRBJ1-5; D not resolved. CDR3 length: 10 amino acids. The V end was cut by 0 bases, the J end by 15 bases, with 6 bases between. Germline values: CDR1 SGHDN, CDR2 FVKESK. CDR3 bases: TGTGCCAGCAGCCAAGATGGCGGGCATTTT. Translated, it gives CASSQDGGHF.

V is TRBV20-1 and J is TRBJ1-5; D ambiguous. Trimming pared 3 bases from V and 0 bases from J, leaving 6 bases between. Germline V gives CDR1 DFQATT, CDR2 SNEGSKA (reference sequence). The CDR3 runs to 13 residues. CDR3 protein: CSASEYSNQPQHF. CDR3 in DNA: TGCAGTGCTAGTGAGTATAGCAATCAGCCCCAGCATTTT.

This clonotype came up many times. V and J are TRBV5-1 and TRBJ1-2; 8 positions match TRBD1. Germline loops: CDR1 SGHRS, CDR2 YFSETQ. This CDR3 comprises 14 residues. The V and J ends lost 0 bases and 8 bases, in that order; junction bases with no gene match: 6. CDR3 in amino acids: CASSLDGRGLGYTF. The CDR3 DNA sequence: TGCGCCAGCAGCTTGGACGGCAGGGGGCTCGGCTACACCTTC.

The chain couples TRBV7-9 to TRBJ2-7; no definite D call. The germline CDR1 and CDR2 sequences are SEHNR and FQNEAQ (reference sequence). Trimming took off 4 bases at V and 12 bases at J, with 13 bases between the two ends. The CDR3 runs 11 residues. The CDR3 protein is CASSSRLGLYF. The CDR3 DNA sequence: TGTGCCAGCAGCTCACGTCTAGGGCTGTACTTC.

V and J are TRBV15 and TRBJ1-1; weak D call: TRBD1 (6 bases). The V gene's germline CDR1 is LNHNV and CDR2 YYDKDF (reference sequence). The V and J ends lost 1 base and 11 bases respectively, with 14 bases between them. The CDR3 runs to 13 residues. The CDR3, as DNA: TGTGCCACCAGCAGAGCTAGGGGGGCAGAGGCTTTCTTT. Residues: CATSRARGAEAFF.

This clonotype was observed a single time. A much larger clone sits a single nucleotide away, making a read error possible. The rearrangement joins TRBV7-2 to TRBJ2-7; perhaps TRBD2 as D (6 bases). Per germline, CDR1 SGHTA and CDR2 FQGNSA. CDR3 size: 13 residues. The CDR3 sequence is CVSSLAESYEQYF. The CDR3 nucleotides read TGTGTCAGCAGCTTAGCGGAGTCCTACGAGCAGTACTTC.

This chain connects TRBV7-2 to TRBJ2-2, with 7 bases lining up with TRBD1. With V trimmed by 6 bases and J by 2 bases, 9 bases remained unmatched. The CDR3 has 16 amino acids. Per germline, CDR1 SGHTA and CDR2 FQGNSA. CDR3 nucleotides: TGTGCCAGCAGTTCCCCGACAGGGTACAACACCGGGGAGCTGTTTTTT. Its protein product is CASSSPTGYNTGELFF.

The CDR3 spells CAASGRAVETQYF. The CDR3, as DNA: TGTGCCGCGAGCGGGAGGGCCGTGGAGACCCAGTACTTC. The rearrangement joins TRBV25-1 to TRBJ2-5, with TRBD2 matching 10 bases. V lost 11 bases and J lost 5; bases outside the gene matches: 8. The CDR3 is 13 amino acids. From germline, CDR1 is MGHDK and CDR2 SYGVNS.

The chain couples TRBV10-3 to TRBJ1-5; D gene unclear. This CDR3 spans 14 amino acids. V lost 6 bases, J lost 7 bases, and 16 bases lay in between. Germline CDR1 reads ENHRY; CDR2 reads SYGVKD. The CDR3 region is CAIRTDTNLQPQHF. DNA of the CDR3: TGTGCCATCAGGACCGACACCAATCTACAGCCCCAGCATTTT.

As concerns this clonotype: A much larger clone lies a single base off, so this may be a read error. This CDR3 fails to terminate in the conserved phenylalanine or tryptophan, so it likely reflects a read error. The CDR3 spells CASSLGQFNQPQHC. CDR3 in DNA: TGTGCCAGCAGTTTGGGACAGTTCAATCAGCCCCAGCATTGT. The J gene is TRBJ1-5, the V gene TRBV12-3 or TRBV12-4; TRBD1 matches 7 bases. The trim removed 3 bases at V and 3 bases at J, leaving 2 bases unmatched. The CDR3 is made up of 14 amino acids.

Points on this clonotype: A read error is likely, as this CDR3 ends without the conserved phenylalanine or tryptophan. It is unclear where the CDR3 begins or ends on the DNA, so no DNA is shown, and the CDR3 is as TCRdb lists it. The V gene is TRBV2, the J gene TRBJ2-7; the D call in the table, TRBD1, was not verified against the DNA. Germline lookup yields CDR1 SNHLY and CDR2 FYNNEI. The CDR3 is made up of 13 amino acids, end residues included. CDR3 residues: CASQQGISYEQCL.

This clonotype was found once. The CDR3: CASSIARERNIRYGYTF. CDR3 nucleotides: TGTGCCAGTAGTATAGCCCGGGAACGAAATATCCGCTATGGCTACACCTTC. The J gene is TRBJ1-2, the V gene TRBV19, with no clear D. This CDR3 has 17 amino acids. Trimming left V 1 base short and J 4 bases short, with 19 bases between. Germline CDR1 and CDR2: LNHDA and SQIVND (reference sequence). The full variable domain, completed using reference TRBV19 and TRBJ1-2, is DGGITQSPKYLFRKEGQNVTLSCEQNLNHDAMYWYRQDPGQGLRLIYYSQIVNDFQKGDIAEGYSVSREKKESFPLTVTSAQKNPTAFYLCASSIARERNIRYGYTFGSGTRLTVV.

This CDR3 reads CARGPNPGLVREQYF. The CDR3 bases are TGTGCTAGAGGGCCCAACCCGGGACTAGTGCGCGAGCAGTACTTC. The V call is TRBV7-9, the J call TRBJ2-7; TRBD2 agrees at 8 bases. Germline lookup yields CDR1 SEHNR and CDR2 FQNEAQ (reference sequence). The CDR3 length is 15 residues.